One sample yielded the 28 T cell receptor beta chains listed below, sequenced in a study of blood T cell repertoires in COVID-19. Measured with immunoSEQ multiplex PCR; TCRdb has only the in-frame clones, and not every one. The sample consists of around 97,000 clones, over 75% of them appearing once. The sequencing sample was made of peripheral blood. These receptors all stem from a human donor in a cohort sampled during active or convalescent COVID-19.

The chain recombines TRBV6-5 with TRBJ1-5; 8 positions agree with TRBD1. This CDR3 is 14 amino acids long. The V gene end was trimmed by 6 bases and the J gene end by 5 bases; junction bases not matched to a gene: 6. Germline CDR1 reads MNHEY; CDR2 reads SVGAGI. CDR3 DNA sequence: TGTGCCAGCAGCGCCGGGACAGGAGATCAGCCCCAGCATTTT. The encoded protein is CASSAGTGDQPQHF.

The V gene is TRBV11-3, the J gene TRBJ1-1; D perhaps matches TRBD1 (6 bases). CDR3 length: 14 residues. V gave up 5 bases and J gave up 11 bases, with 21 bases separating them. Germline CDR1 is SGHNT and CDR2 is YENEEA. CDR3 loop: CASSPPGGGERAFF. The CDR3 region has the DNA TGTGCCAGCAGCCCCCCGGGGGGGGGCGAAAGGGCTTTCTTT.

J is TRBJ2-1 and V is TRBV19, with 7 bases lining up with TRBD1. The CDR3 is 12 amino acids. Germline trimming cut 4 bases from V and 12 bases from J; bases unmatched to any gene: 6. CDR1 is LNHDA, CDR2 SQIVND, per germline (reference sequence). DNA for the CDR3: TGTGCCAGTAGTACCCGGGACAGAAGGCAGTTCTTC. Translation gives CASSTRDRRQFF.

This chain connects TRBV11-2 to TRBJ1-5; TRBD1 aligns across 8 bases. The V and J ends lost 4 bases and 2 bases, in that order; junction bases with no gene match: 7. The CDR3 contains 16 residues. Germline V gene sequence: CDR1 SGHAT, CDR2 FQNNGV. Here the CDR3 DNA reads TGTGCCAGCAGCTCTAAAGGGACAGGCGGCAATCAGCCCCAGCATTTT. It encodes CASSSKGTGGNQPQHF.

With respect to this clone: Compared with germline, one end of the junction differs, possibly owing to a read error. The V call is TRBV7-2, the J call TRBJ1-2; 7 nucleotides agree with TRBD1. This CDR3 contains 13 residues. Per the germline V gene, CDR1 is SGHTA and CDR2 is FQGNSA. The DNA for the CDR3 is TGTGCCAGCAGCCTAGACAGGGCAGTAGGCTCCACCTTC. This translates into CASSLDRAVGSTF.

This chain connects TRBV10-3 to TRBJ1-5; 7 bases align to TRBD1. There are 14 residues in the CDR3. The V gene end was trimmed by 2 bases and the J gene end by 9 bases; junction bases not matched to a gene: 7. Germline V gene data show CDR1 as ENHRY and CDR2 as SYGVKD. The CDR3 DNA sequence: TGTGCCATCAGTGAGCAGGGGGACGGGCGGCCCCAGCATTTT. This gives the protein CAISEQGDGRPQHF.

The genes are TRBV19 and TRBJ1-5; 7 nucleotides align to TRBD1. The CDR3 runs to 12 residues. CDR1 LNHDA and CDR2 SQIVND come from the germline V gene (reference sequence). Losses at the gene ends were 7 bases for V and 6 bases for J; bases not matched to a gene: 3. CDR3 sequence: CASKGGRQPQHF. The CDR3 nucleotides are TGTGCCAGTAAAGGGGGCCGTCAGCCCCAGCATTTT.

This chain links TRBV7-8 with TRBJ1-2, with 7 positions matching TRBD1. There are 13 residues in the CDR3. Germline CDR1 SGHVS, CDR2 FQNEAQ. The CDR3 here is CASGSGTVYGYTF. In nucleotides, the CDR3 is TGTGCGTCAGGTAGTGGGACAGTCTATGGCTACACCTTC.

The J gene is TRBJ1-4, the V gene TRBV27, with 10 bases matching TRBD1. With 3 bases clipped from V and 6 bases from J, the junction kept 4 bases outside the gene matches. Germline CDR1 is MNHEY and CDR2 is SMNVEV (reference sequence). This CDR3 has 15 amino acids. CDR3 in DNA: TGTGCCAGCAGTTTCGGACAGGGGGAACATGAAAAACTGTTTTTT. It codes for CASSFGQGEHEKLFF.

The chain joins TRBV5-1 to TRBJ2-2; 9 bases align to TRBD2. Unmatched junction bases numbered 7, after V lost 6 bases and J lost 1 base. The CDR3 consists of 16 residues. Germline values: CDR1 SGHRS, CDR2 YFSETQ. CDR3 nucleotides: TGCGCCAGCACCCGGGTTAGCGGGGGGAACACCGGGGAGCTGTTTTTT. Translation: CASTRVSGGNTGELFF.

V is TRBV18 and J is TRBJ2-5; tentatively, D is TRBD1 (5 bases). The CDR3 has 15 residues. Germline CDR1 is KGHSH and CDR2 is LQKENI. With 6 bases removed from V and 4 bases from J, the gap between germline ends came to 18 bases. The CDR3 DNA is TGTGCCAGCTCCCCGACGCTTCAGGGCGGAGAGACCCAGTACTTC. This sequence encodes CASSPTLQGGETQYF. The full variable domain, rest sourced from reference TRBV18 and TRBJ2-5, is NAGVMQNPRHLVRRRGQEARLRCSPMKGHSHVYWYRQLPEEGLKFMVYLQKENIIDESGMPKERFSAEFPKEGPSILRIQQVVRGDSAAYFCASSPTLQGGETQYFGPGTRLLVL.

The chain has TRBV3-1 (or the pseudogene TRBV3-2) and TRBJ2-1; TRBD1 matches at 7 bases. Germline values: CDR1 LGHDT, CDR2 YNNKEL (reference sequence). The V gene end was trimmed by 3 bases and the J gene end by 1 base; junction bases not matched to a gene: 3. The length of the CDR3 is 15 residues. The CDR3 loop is CASSQGTVSYNEQFF. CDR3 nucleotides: TGTGCCAGCAGCCAGGGGACAGTGTCCTACAATGAGCAGTTCTTC.

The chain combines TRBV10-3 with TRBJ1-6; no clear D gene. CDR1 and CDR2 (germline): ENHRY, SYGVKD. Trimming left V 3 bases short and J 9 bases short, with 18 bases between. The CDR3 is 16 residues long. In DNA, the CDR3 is TGTGCCATCAGTGAAGGTTACGGGGAGGAGGGTTCACCCCTCCACTTT. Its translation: CAISEGYGEEGSPLHF.

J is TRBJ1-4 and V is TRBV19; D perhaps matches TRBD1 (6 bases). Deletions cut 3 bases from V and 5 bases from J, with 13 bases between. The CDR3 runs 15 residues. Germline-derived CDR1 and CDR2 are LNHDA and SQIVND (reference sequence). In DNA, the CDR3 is TGTGCCAGTAGTATCCAGAGGACAGAGAATGAAAAACTGTTTTTT. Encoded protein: CASSIQRTENEKLFF.

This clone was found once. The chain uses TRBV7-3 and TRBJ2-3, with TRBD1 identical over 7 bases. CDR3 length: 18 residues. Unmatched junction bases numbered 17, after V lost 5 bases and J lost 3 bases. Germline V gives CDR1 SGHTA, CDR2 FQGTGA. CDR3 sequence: CASSPGIITGAGTDTQYF. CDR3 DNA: TGTGCCAGCAGCCCTGGGATAATTACAGGGGCTGGTACAGATACGCAGTATTTT.

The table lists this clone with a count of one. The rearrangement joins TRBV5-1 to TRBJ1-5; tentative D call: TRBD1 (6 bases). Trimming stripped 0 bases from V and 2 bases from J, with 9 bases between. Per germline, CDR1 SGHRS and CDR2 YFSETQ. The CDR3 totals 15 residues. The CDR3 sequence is CASSLGGPGNQPQHF. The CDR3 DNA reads TGCGCCAGCAGCTTGGGGGGGCCGGGCAATCAGCCCCAGCATTTT.

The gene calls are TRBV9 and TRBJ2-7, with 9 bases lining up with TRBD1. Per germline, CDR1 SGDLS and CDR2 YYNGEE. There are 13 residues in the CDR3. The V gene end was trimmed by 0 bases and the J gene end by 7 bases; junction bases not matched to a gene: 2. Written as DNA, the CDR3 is TGTGCCAGCAGCGTAGACGGGACAGGGGAGCAGTACTTC. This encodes CASSVDGTGEQYF.

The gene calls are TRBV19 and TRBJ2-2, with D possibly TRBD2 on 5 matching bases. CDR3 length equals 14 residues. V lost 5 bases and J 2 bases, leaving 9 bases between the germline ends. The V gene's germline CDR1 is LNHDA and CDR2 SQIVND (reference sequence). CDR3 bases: TGTGCCAGTAGTCCCCGACTAAACACCGGGGAGCTGTTTTTT. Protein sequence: CASSPRLNTGELFF. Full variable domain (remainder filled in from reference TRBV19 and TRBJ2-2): DGGITQSPKYLFRKEGQNVTLSCEQNLNHDAMYWYRQDPGQGLRLIYYSQIVNDFQKGDIAEGYSVSREKKESFPLTVTSAQKNPTAFYLCASSPRLNTGELFFGEGSRLTVL.

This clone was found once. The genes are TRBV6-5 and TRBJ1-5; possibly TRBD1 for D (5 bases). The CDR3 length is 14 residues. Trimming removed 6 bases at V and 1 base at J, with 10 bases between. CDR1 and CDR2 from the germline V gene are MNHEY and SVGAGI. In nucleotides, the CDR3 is TGTGCCAGCAGGCCAGGGTGGAGCAATCAGCCCCAGCATTTT. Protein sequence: CASRPGWSNQPQHF.

CDR3 loop: CATRDREVEAFF. CDR3 sequence (DNA): TGTGCCACCCGGGACAGGGAAGTTGAAGCTTTCTTT. This chain links TRBV10-3 with TRBJ1-1; 9 bases map to TRBD1. CDR1 is ENHRY and CDR2 is SYGVKD in the germline V gene. V lost 10 bases and J lost 7; bases outside the gene matches: 7. The CDR3 loop spans 12 amino acids.

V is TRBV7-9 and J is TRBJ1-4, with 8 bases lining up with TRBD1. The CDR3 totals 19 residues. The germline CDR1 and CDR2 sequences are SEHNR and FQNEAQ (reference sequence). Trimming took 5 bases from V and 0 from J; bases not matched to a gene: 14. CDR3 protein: CASSPWVVTGEATNEKLFF. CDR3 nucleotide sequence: TGTGCCAGCAGCCCCTGGGTGGTGACAGGGGAAGCAACTAATGAAAAACTGTTTTTT.

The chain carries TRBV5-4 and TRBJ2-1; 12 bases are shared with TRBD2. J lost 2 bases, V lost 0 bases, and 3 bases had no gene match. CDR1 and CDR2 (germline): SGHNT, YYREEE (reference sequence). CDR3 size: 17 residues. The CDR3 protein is CASSLARTSGAYNEQFF. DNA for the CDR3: TGTGCCAGCAGCTTGGCGAGGACTAGCGGGGCCTACAATGAGCAGTTCTTC.

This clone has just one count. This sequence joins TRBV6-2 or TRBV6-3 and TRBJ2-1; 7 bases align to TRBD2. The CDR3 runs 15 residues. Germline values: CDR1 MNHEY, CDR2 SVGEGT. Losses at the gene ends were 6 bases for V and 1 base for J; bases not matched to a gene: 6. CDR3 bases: TGTGCCAGCAGCTCAACTAGCGCGTCCTACAATGAGCAGTTCTTC. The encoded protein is CASSSTSASYNEQFF.

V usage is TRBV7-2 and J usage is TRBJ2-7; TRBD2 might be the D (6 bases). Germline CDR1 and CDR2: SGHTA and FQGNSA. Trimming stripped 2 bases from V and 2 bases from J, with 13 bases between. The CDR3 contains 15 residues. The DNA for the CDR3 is TGTGCCAGCAGCTTAACTCCCGGGGGAGCCTACGAGCAGTACTTC. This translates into CASSLTPGGAYEQYF.

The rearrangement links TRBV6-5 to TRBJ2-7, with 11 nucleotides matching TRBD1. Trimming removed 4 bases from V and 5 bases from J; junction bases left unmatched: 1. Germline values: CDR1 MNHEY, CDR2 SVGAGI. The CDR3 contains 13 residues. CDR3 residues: CASSWTGGDEQYF. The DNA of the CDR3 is TGTGCCAGCAGTTGGACAGGGGGCGACGAGCAGTACTTC.

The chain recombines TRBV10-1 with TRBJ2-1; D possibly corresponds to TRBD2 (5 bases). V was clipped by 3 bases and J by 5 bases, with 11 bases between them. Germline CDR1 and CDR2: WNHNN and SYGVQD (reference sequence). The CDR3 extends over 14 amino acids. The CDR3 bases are TGCGCCAGCAGTGAAGTGTCCGGGGACAATGAGCAGTTCTTC. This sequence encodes CASSEVSGDNEQFF.

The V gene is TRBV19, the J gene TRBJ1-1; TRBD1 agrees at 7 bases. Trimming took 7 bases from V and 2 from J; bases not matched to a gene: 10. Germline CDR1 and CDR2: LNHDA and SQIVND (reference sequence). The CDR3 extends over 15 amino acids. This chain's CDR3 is CASTGWGTVNTEAFF. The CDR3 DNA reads TGTGCCAGTACCGGTTGGGGGACAGTAAACACTGAAGCTTTCTTT.

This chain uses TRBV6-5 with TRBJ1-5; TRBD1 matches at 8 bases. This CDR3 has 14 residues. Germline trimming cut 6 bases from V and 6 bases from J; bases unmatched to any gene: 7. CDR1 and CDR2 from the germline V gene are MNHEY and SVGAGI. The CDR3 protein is CASSPGQGRQPQHF. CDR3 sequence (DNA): TGTGCCAGCAGCCCAGGACAGGGTCGTCAGCCCCAGCATTTT.